Sequencing of this T cell receptor (beta chain) was carried out in a study of shared clonotypes between healthy human individuals. A CD45RA-negative memory subset and a CD45RA+ naive subset were separated from the CD4+ cells. Replicate sorted-subset PCRs were loaded with roughly 200 ng DNA, 25,000 to 30,000 T cell genomes. TCRdb keeps only in-frame clones here, not all; method: immunoSEQ multiplex PCR. The sample holds about 180,000 clones, roughly 91% seen once. The CDR3 spans 13 residues. Germline V gene data show CDR1 as MDHEN and CDR2 as SYDVKM. Trimming removed 6 bases at V and 5 bases at J, with 14 bases between.

The TCR originated in a woman in her 30s in good health. The chain joins TRBV28 to TRBJ2-7, with a tentative D call TRBD1 (6 bases). The sample comprised naive CD4+ T cells sorted from blood. Subset given: CD45RA+ positively selected. The chain's CDR3 is CASSSGQLDEQYF. The CDR3 nucleotides are TGTGCCAGCAGCTCTGGACAGTTAGACGAGCAGTACTTC.